This T cell receptor beta chain derives from a study of cytomegalovirus exposure and HLA in healthy donors. Findings of the study overall: A cluster of highly shared sequence variants was likely a sequencing artifact. A later analysis appeared to link common viral pathogens to several of the most significant clusters.

60 Vbeta and 13 Jbeta primers were used in PCR. Profiled with immunoSEQ multiplex PCR; TCRdb holds only in-frame clones, not every one. The sample lists some 60,000 clones; roughly four fifths were seen once. In regard to this clone: Its antigen is currently unknown.

CDR3 size: 17 residues. The V segment lost 2 bases and the J segment 13 bases; nucleotides outside the gene matches: 21. Looked up from germline, CDR1 is GTSNPN and CDR2 is SVGIG (reference sequence). The rearrangement links TRBV30 to TRBJ2-1; the match to TRBD2 covers 9 bases. The specimen was PBMCs. This TCR was sampled from a man aged 35 to 55 in good health and CMV-seronegative. CDR3 DNA: TGTGCCTGGAGTACGGCGGGGGGGCCTGGACTTGGAATGCCCCAGTTCTTC. It specifies CAWSTAGGPGLGMPQFF.